Below are 4 T cell receptor beta chains sequenced from a single sample in a study of blood T cell repertoires in COVID-19. Libraries were prepared by immunoSEQ multiplex PCR; TCRdb keeps only in-frame clonotypes and omits some of them. The sample lists approximately 90,000 clones; less than 95% were seen once. The sequencing input was peripheral blood. All receptors derive from a man aged 60 to 69 with acute or convalescent COVID-19.

The chain recombines TRBV6-6 with TRBJ1-2, with 7 bases lining up with TRBD1. V trimming: 4 bases; J trimming: 2 bases; junction bases outside the gene matches: 7. The CDR3 is 15 amino acids. Germline CDR1 and CDR2: MNHNY and SVGAGI (reference sequence). CDR3 in DNA: TGTGCCAGCAGTTCCCCAGACAGGGAAAACTATGGCTACACCTTC. Protein: CASSSPDRENYGYTF.

The J gene is TRBJ2-2, the V gene TRBV5-4, with D possibly TRBD2 on 5 matching bases. Per the germline V gene, CDR1 is SGHNT and CDR2 is YYREEE (reference sequence). The CDR3 is made up of 16 amino acids. The V end lost 0 bases, the J end lost 8 bases, and 17 bases lay between the germline ends. The CDR3 coding sequence is TGTGCCAGCAGCTTGGGGGCCAACTGGGGAGCTGGGGAGCTGTTTTTT. Translated, it gives CASSLGANWGAGELFF.

The V call is TRBV18, the J call TRBJ2-1, with 7 bases matching TRBD1. V lost 6 bases to trimming and J lost 10 bases; unmatched junction nucleotides: 15. Per the germline V gene, CDR1 is KGHSH and CDR2 is LQKENI. The CDR3 extends over 15 amino acids. Here the CDR3 DNA reads TGTGCCAGCTCCCCTTTCCGGGACAGTGACACCGAGCAGTTCTTC. Amino acids: CASSPFRDSDTEQFF.

In its sample, this clone was seen a few times. The chain combines TRBV10-3 with TRBJ1-1, with TRBD1 as a possible D gene (6 bases). The CDR3 sequence is 13 residues long. CDR1 and CDR2 from the germline V gene are ENHRY and SYGVKD. Trimming took 9 bases from V and 1 from J, leaving 12 bases between them. In DNA form, the CDR3 reads TGTGCCATACGGACAGCTACGAACACTGAAGCTTTCTTT. It specifies CAIRTATNTEAFF.